The present T cell receptor beta chain was sequenced within a study of cytomegalovirus exposure and HLA in healthy donors. The CDR3 runs to 17 residues. Germline values: CDR1 SGHDT, CDR2 YYEEEE. As to this clone: The antigen is not known. One junction end disagrees with the germline gene, perhaps due to a read error.

The PCR contained 60 Vbeta and 13 Jbeta primers. Generated by immunoSEQ multiplex PCR, the TCRdb table keeps only in-frame clones and is missing some. Of roughly 190,000 clones listed, around four fifths were seen once; the top ten hold 1.5% to 2%. The study, taken as a whole, reports: The authors later found most CMV-associated TCR beta chains appeared HLA-restricted. In all likelihood, a cluster of highly shared sequence variants was a sequencing artifact.

The sequence was obtained from a middle-aged man in good health and CMV-seropositive. The sample taken for sequencing was PBMCs. This sequence joins TRBV5-6 and TRBJ2-6, with a possible D match to TRBD1 (5 bases). The CDR3 loop is CASSLAGQISGANGLTF. CDR3 in DNA: TGTGCCAGCAGCTTGGCCGGTCAAATCTCTGGGGCCAACGGCCTGACTTTC.